Reported below is one TCR beta chain. What antigen it recognizes has not been identified. Per-base quality was not reported, and no clone a single base away is much larger than it. This specimen belongs to a study of control samples from healthy donors and cancer patients (TCRdb year 2020). V gives up 5 bases and J gives up 3 bases, and the segment between their germline ends measures 14 bases. Its CDR3 holds 15 amino acids, cysteine through phenylalanine. Only CDR3 DNA is held: 45 bases, read in frame from base 1. CDR1 PRHDT and CDR2 FYEKMQ are derived from the germline V gene (reference sequence). The library was generated by the immunoSEQ multiplex PCR assay. TCRdb stores this immuneACCESS table with in-frame sequences only. Part of the clones is absent; in the studies checked, under half of the shortfall reflects unresolved V genes, and no reason is known for the rest. Counted in this sample were 150,000 or so clones; 75% to 95% of them appeared once. Jointly, the top ten make up 2% to 3% of the sample.

The rearranged chain carries TRBV13 and TRBJ2-4; TRBD2 could be the D gene, as 7 bases match. This sequence originates from a man aged 35-49 years in good health. The sequenced material came from blood. The nucleotides are TGTGCCAGCAGCATTTACAGGGAGGGCAAAAACATTCAGTACTTC. Translated, this gives CASSIYREGKNIQYF.